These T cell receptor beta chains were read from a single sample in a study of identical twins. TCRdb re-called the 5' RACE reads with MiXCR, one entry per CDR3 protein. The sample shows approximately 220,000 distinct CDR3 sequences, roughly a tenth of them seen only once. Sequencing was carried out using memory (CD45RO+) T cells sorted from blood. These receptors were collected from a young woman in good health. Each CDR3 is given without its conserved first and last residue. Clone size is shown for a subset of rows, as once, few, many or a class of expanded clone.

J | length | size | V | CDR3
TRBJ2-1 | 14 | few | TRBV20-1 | SAATLRGQGGNEQF
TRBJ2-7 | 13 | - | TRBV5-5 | ASSLDLTVMDEQY
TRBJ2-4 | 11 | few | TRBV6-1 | ASSVQERNIQY
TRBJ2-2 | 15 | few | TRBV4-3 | ASSPSAPGLPTGELF
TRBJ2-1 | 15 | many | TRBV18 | ASSPAGQGVTYNEQF
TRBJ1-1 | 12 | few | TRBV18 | ASSRDQGAAEAF
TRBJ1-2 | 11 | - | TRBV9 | ASSAGQHYGYT
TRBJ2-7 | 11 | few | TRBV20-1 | SAGRQGSYEQY
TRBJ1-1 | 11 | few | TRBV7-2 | ASSYVENTEAF
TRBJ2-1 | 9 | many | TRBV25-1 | ASSVGDEQF
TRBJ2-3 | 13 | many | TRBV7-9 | ASSLARVVTDTQY
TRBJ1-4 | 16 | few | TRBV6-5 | ASSYQVWGPATNEKLF
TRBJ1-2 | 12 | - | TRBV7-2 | ASSLLGGAEGYT
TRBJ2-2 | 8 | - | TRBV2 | ASSTGELF
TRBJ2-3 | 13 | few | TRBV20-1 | SVSGPTGLEGTQY
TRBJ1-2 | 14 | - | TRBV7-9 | ASSTAGTGAMDGYT
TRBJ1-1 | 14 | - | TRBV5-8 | ASSLESVAGNTEAF
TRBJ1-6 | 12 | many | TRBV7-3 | ASRPGQENSPLH
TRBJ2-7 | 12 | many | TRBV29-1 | SAVGYKTPYEQY
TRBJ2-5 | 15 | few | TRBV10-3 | AISSGTGILGQETQY
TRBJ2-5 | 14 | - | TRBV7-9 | ASSFGGAIGAETQY
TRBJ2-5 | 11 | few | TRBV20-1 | SASGWGLETQY
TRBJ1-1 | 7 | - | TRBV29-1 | SESTEAF
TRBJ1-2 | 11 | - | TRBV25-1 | ASTLTGSRGYT
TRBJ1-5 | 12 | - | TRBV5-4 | ASSRDGGLQPQH
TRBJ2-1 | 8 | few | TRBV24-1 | ATSLDEQF
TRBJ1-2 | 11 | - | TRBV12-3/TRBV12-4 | ASRTGVAGGYT
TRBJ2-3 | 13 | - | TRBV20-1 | SASMIAGSTDTQY
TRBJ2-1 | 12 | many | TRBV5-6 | ASSLGRVYNEQF
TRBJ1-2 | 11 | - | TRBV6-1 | ASSTGSIYGYT
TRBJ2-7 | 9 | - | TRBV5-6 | ASSLGTGGT
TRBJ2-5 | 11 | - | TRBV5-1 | ASSLSSQETQY
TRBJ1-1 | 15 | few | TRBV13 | ASSLVEGFQMNTEAF
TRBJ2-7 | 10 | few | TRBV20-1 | SVEGGSYEQY
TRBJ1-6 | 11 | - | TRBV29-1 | SVSGGYNSPLH
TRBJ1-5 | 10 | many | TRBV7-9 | ASTDGLRPQH
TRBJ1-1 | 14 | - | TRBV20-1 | SARDRFRGRDTEAF
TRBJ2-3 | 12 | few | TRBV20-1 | SAPSGDSTDTQY
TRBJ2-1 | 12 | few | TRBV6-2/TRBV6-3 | ASTDGQGLRFQF
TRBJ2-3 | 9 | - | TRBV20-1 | SGGDTDTQY
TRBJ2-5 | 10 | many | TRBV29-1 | SVAGAVETQY
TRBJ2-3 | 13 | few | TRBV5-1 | ASSPPPQGTDTQY
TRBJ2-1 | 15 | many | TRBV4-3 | ASSQGLAGGGGNEQF
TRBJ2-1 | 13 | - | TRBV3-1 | ASSLTGSAYNEQF
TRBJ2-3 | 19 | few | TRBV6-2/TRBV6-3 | ASSSNPRTSGGRGSTDTQY
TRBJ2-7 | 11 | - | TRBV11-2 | ASSLTVFDEQY
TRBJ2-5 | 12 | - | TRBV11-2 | ASSLSIVGETQY
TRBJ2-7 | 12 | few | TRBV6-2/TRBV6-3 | ASSPGLLSYEQY
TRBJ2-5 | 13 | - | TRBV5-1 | ASSLFGGGRETQY
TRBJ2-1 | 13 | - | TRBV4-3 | ASSLVRGGRNEQF
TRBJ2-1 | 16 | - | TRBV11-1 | ASSDRFLASGRPDEQF
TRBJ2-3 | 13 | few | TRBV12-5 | ASGLSSGDTDTQY
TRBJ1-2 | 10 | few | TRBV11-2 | ASSLSSLGYT
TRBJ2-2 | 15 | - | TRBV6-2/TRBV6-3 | ASSYPTSGSRSGELF
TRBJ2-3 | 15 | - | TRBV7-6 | ASRKWDFEGDTDTQY
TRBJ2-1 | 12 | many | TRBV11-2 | ASSLQGSYNEQF
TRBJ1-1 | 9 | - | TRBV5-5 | ASTLHTEAF
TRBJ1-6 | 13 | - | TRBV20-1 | SAGVTGVNNSPLH
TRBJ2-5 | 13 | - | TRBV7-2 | ASSLTSGEAETQY
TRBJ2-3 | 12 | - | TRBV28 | ASSLVQGPDTQY